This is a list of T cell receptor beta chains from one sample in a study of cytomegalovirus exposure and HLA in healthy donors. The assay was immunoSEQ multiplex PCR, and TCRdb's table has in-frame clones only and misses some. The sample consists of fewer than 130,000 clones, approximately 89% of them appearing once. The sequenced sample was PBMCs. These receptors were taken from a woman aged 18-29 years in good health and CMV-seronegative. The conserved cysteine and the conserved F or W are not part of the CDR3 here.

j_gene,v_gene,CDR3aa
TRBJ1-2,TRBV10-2,ASSQPGQGRGNYGYT
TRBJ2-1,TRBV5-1,ASSFLGTSSYNEQF
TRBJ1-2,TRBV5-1,ASSLGTGAGGYT
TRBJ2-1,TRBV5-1,ASSLGATNEQF
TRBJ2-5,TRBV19,ATGAQETQY
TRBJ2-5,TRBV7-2,ASSRRETQY
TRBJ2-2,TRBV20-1,SARDYGELF
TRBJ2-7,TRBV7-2,ASSLGRRGSGAEQY
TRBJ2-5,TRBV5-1,ASSLVPSGDQETQY
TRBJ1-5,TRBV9,ASSATGGDQPQH
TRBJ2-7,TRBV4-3,ASSQVSGDYEQY
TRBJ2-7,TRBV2,ASSSGTSGRAYEQY
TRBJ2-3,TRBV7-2,ASSLSGGGPGTQY
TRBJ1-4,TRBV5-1,ASRPGFATNEKLF
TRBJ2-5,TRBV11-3,ASSPRKAGGPETQY
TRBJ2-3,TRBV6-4,ASRDRGSTDTQY
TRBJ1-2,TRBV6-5,ASSPRQDDGYT
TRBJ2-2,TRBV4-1,ASSQAGGGTGELF
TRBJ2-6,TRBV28,ASSLLSRVNVLT
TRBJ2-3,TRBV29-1,SVEGQLLHLTDTQY
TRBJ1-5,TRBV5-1,ASSLNFGQPQH
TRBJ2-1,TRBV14,ASSQDKEGSYNEQF
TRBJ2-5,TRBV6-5,ASSYAGGSIETQY
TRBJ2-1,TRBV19,ASSIAAGLRNEQF
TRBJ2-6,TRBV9,ASSVGFSGANVLT
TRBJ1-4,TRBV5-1,ASSLEQPLEKLF
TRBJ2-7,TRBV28,ASSQGNDEQY
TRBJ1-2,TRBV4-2,ASKSVGVYGYT
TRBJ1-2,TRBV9,ASSAGERGYT
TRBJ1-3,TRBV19,ASSSTRTALSGNTIY
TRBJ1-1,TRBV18,ASSPSTQEGTEAF
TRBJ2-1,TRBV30,AYIGTTHYNEQF
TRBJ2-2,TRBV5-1,ASSSDKNTGELF
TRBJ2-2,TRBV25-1,ASSRDAGELF
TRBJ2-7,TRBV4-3,ASSQGLAGEQY
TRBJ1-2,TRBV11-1,ASSQPPSYGYT
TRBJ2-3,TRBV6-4,ASSGLAFTDTQY
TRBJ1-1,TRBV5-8,ASSPKPGQYTMNTEAF
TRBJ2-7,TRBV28,ASSLGQVSSYEQY
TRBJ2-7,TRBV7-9,ASSLLAGVTNEQY
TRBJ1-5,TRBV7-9,ASSPGTGARNQPQH
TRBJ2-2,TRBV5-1,ASSRSQGASGELF
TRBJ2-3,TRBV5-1,ASSSGLAGTDTQY
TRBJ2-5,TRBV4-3,ASSQDPSGGSQETQY
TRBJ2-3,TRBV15,ATSRLRTSGRSTDTQY
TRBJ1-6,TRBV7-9,ASRHISSYNSPLH
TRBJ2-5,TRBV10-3,AISESAETQY
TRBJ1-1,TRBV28,ASRSGTADTEAF
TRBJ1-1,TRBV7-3,ASSLNPLGHGNTEAF
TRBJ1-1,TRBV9,ASSMTVNTEAF
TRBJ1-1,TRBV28,ASSSPTGGFAEAF
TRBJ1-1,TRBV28,ASSLLDRGLGTEAF
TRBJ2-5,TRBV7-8,ASSDQTGGLETQY
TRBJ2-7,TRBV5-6,ASSLVPSYEQY
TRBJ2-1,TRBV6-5,ASSSFGTSGDNEQF
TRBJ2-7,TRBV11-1,ASSPWTETYEQY
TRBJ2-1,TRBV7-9,ASSSTGGRFNEQF
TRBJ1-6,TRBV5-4,ASRAGNNSPLH
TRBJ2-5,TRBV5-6,ASSLTSGEETQY
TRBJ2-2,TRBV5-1,ASSLFAGDATGELF